This T cell receptor beta chain is drawn from a study of T cells in Graves' hyperthyroidism and ophthalmopathy. This clonotype appeared a few times. TCR beta CDR3 sequences were amplified from RNA transcripts. First-round RT-PCR targeting the TCR CDR3 was performed with the HTBI primer set. TCRdb re-called the multiplex PCR reads through MiXCR, storing one row per CDR3 protein. Found here are some 460,000 distinct CDR3 sequences, 15% to 18% of them singletons; the top ten hold 13% to 15%. The sample consisted of blood. The TCR comes from a woman younger than 35 with Graves' hyperthyroidism.

The chain's CDR3 is CASSLTWAGELFF. The CDR3 bases are TGTGCCAGCAGTCTTACCTGGGCCGGGGAGCTGTTTTTT. The V gene is TRBV7-9, the J gene TRBJ2-2; no clear D. This CDR3 contains 13 residues. Trimming took off 6 bases at V and 6 bases at J, with 11 bases between the two ends. Germline V gene sequence: CDR1 SEHNR, CDR2 FQNEAQ (reference sequence). Full variable domain (rest looked up from reference TRBV7-9 and TRBJ2-2): DTGVSQNPRHKITKRGQNVTFRCDPISEHNRLYWYRQTLGQGPEFLTYFQNEAQLEKSRLLSDRFSAERPKGSFSTLEIQRTEQGDSAMYLCASSLTWAGELFFGEGSRLTVL.